This T cell receptor (beta chain) was documented in a study of CD8 T cells in Susac syndrome. Points from the study as a whole: As the study acknowledged, the number of individuals who were part of its TCR sequencing and HLA analysis was relatively small.

A note on this clonotype: Its antigen is unidentified.

Random hexamers primed reverse transcription of roughly 0.45 to 1 ug RNA. The immunoSEQ assay covered 54 Vbeta and 13 Jbeta segments for CDR3. Each CDR3 protein gets one entry after TCRdb re-called the immunoSEQ multiplex PCR reads with MiXCR. The sample records about 280,000 distinct CDR3 sequences, about 85% being singletons. The CDR3 totals 12 residues. With 7 bases removed from V and 7 bases from J, the gap between germline ends came to 14 bases. Germline V lookup: CDR1 MDHEN, CDR2 SYDVKM. Sequencing was done on a sample of CD8+ T cells from PBMCs. This sequence joins TRBV28 and TRBJ2-7, with D possibly being TRBD2 (5 bases). The clonotype comes from a human donor with multiple sclerosis. CDR3 bases: TGTGCCAGCACTAGCTCGATAGTAGAGCAGTACTTC. It translates to CASTSSIVEQYF.